This T cell receptor (beta chain) was recovered during a study of control samples from healthy donors and cancer patients. Only in-frame clones appear in the TCRdb table, and some are missing; sequencing was by immunoSEQ multiplex PCR. The repertoire consists of 130,000 to 150,000 clones, with around nine tenths occurring once and the leading ten covering about 4.9%. Sequencing was performed on blood. The receptor was isolated from a man under 40 in good health.

CDR3 in DNA: TGCGCCAGCAGCCAAACCATTGCAGGACTAGTTCTAGATACGCAGTATTTT. It codes for CASSQTIAGLVLDTQYF. The rearrangement uses TRBV4-1 and TRBJ2-3; TRBD2 aligns across 7 bases. Germline CDR1 is MGHRA and CDR2 is YSYEKL. CDR3 length: 17 amino acids. The junction had 13 bases not matched to a gene; V was cut back by 2 bases and J by 5 bases.